One sample yielded the 28 T cell receptor beta chains listed below, sequenced in a study of T cells in localized non-small cell lung cancer (dated by TCRdb to about 2020). The library was obtained by the immunoSEQ multiplex PCR assay. Drawn from immuneACCESS, this table holds only the in-frame rearrangements with V and J called that TCRdb kept. Clones are partly lost; checked studies trace under half to an unresolved V gene and leave the rest unexplained. This sample comprises 40,000 or so clones, 75% to 90% of them detected only once. The ten largest clones represent about 6.5% of the sample. Sample: peripheral blood, taken before any cancer treatment. These receptors were collected from a man between 40 and 75 years old with stage I lung adenocarcinoma.

The rearrangement joins TRBV2 to TRBJ1-1; D perhaps matches TRBD1 (6 bases). Germline V CDR1 and CDR2: SNHLY, FYNNEI. The CDR3 is made up of 13 amino acids. V was clipped by 6 bases and J by 5 bases, with 13 bases between them. The CDR3 is CASRRGGRTEAFF. The CDR3 bases are TGTGCCAGCAGGAGAGGGGGGCGGACTGAAGCTTTCTTT.

This sequence joins TRBV9 and TRBJ1-4; the match to TRBD1 covers 9 bases. Looked up from germline, CDR1 is SGDLS and CDR2 is YYNGEE. The CDR3 has 15 amino acids. J was trimmed by 7 bases and V by 2 bases; bases with no gene match: 6. The CDR3: CASSVGGQGSEKLFF. CDR3 DNA: TGTGCCAGCAGCGTCGGGGGACAGGGCAGTGAAAAACTGTTTTTT.

The genes are TRBV6-6 and TRBJ1-1; tentatively, D is TRBD1 (5 bases). The CDR3 extends over 13 amino acids. V was clipped by 2 bases and J by 10 bases, with 14 bases between them. Germline V gene sequence: CDR1 MNHNY, CDR2 SVGAGI (reference sequence). CDR3 protein: CASSYAGGVAAFF. CDR3 nucleotides: TGTGCCAGCAGTTACGCGGGGGGGGTAGCAGCTTTCTTT.

This sequence joins TRBV9 and TRBJ2-7; TRBD2 matches at 10 bases. This CDR3 is 17 amino acids long. The germline CDR1 and CDR2 sequences are SGDLS and YYNGEE. With 5 bases clipped from V and 6 bases from J, the junction kept 17 bases outside the gene matches. CDR3 coding DNA: TGTGCCAGCAGTATTAATGGGCGGCTAGCGGGAGTGCGCGAGCAGTACTTC. Encoded protein: CASSINGRLAGVREQYF.

The chain uses TRBV11-2 and TRBJ2-1, with D unresolved. The CDR3 is made up of 18 amino acids. The germline V gene has CDR1 SGHAT and CDR2 FQNNGV. Trimming stripped 1 base from V and 2 bases from J, with 18 bases between. Written as DNA, the CDR3 is TGTGCCAGCAGCTTAGTGGGATTGGCAGGCGCAACCTACAATGAGCAGTTCTTC. This encodes CASSLVGLAGATYNEQFF. The full variable domain, in which reference TRBV11-2 and TRBJ2-1 provide the parts outside the CDR3, is EAGVAQSPRYKIIEKRQSVAFWCNPISGHATLYWYQQILGQGPKLLIQFQNNGVVDDSQLPKDRFSAERLKGVDSTLKIQPAKLEDSAVYLCASSLVGLAGATYNEQFFGPGTRLTVL.

The gene calls are TRBV19 and TRBJ2-7; 7 bases are shared with TRBD1. Germline V CDR1 and CDR2: LNHDA, SQIVND (reference sequence). CDR3 length: 15 residues. Trimming cost V 4 bases and J 3 bases; bases outside gene matches: 9. In nucleotides, the CDR3 is TGTGCCAGTAGTACAGGGACAGTTGAGAACTACGAGCAGTACTTC. It is translated as CASSTGTVENYEQYF.

In this sample, this clone turned up once. This chain connects TRBV5-1 to TRBJ2-2; no clear D gene. Germline CDR1 and CDR2: SGHRS and YFSETQ. This CDR3 is built from 14 residues. V lost 4 bases and J lost 3, with 10 bases in between. CDR3 residues: CASSGQEYTGELFF. The CDR3 nucleotides read TGCGCCAGCAGCGGCCAGGAATACACCGGGGAGCTGTTTTTT. Based on the CDR3 plus reference TRBV5-1 and TRBJ2-2, the full variable domain is KAGVTQTPRYLIKTRGQQVTLSCSPISGHRSVSWYQQTPGQGLQFLFEYFSETQRNKGNFPGRFSGRQFSNSRSEMNVSTLELGDSALYLCASSGQEYTGELFFGEGSRLTVL.

The chain is built from TRBV7-2 and TRBJ2-7; D may be TRBD2 (6 bases). Germline CDR1 is SGHTA and CDR2 is FQGNSA. The ends were cut back, 3 bases at V and 2 bases at J, with 11 bases in the middle. This CDR3 contains 14 residues. CDR3 loop: CASSFSGAAYEQYF. Here the CDR3 DNA reads TGTGCCAGCAGCTTCTCGGGAGCGGCCTACGAGCAGTACTTC.

The chain has TRBV28 and TRBJ2-6; the D gene is possibly TRBD1 (5 bases). Per germline, CDR1 MDHEN and CDR2 SYDVKM. The length of the CDR3 is 17 residues. Trimming took 5 bases from V and 4 from J, leaving 18 bases between them. CDR3 region: CASSMMPQGAGANVLTF. For the CDR3, the DNA is TGTGCCAGCAGTATGATGCCCCAAGGGGCCGGGGCCAACGTCCTGACTTTC.

This chain joins TRBV19 and TRBJ2-1, with 10 bases that match TRBD2. Germline lookup yields CDR1 LNHDA and CDR2 SQIVND (reference sequence). V shed 5 bases and J 7 bases; nucleotides not matched to a gene: 11. This CDR3 region has 16 residues. The CDR3 sequence is CASSPWTSGTFNEQFF. The CDR3 bases are TGTGCCAGTAGTCCCTGGACTAGCGGAACCTTTAATGAGCAGTTCTTC.

The chain links TRBV14 to TRBJ2-5; D may be TRBD2 (5 bases). From germline, CDR1 is SGHDN and CDR2 FVKESK. The CDR3 consists of 17 residues. Trimming stripped 0 bases from V and 2 bases from J, with 16 bases between. The CDR3 DNA reads as TGTGCCAGCAGCCAAGATAGAGGGTCCTACATACAAGAGACCCAGTACTTC. Its translation: CASSQDRGSYIQETQYF.

V and J are TRBV2 and TRBJ2-1, with TRBD2 as a possible D gene (7 bases). Germline V lookup: CDR1 SNHLY, CDR2 FYNNEI. V was clipped by 2 bases and J by 3 bases, with 14 bases between them. The CDR3 is 16 residues long. CDR3 nucleotide sequence: TGTGCCAGCAGTGAATCCGGGGGGCGATACTACAATGAGCAGTTCTTC. This gives the protein CASSESGGRYYNEQFF.

This rearrangement joins TRBV27 to TRBJ1-4; no reliable D call. The CDR3 totals 13 residues. Trimming pared 10 bases from V and 4 bases from J, leaving 13 bases between. Germline V CDR1 and CDR2: MNHEY, SMNVEV (reference sequence). The CDR3 DNA reads TGTGCCACCCCGTCGGAGAATAATGAAAAACTGTTTTTT. Encoded protein: CATPSENNEKLFF.

This chain links TRBV28 with TRBJ1-1, with 7 bases identical to TRBD1. V lost 5 bases and J lost 4; bases outside the gene matches: 10. The CDR3 runs to 15 residues. Germline V gives CDR1 MDHEN, CDR2 SYDVKM. CDR3 nucleotide sequence: TGTGCCAGCAGTGCGGTACAGGGACAGAGCACTGAAGCTTTCTTT. It yields the protein CASSAVQGQSTEAFF.

This clone was seen just once. This chain uses TRBV13 with TRBJ2-3; 8 bases align to TRBD2. The germline V gene has CDR1 PRHDT and CDR2 FYEKMQ (reference sequence). The CDR3 loop spans 14 amino acids. Germline trimming cut 1 base from V and 4 bases from J; bases unmatched to any gene: 1. The CDR3 spells CASSLAGGPDTQYF. The CDR3 DNA follows: TGTGCCAGCAGCTTAGCGGGAGGGCCAGATACGCAGTATTTT.

Only a few counts were recorded for this clone. This sequence joins TRBV19 and TRBJ2-1; 11 bases are a match to TRBD2. V was pared by 7 bases and J by 7 bases, with 15 bases of the junction left unmatched. Germline V gene data show CDR1 as LNHDA and CDR2 as SQIVND (reference sequence). This CDR3 region has 17 residues. The CDR3 here is CASKATPGLAEGNEQFF. DNA of the CDR3: TGTGCCAGTAAGGCCACCCCGGGACTAGCGGAGGGGAATGAGCAGTTCTTC.

V usage is TRBV19 and J usage is TRBJ2-1; 8 bases are shared with TRBD2. V shed 3 bases and J 4 bases; nucleotides not matched to a gene: 8. Germline V gene data show CDR1 as LNHDA and CDR2 as SQIVND (reference sequence). This CDR3 is built from 16 residues. CDR3 nucleotide sequence: TGTGCCAGTAGTATGGAACTAGCGGTCCAATACAATGAGCAGTTCTTC. As protein: CASSMELAVQYNEQFF.

This clone appeared once. This rearrangement joins TRBV7-9 to TRBJ1-1; D perhaps matches TRBD1 (5 bases). Per germline, CDR1 SEHNR and CDR2 FQNEAQ (reference sequence). V was pared by 3 bases and J by 0 bases, with 8 bases between. This CDR3 comprises 14 residues. This CDR3 is CASSFAGMNTEAFF. In DNA, the CDR3 is TGTGCCAGCAGCTTTGCAGGGATGAACACTGAAGCTTTCTTT.

The CDR3 DNA reads TGCGCCAGCAGCTTGGGGACTAGCGGGAGGGCCGGTGAGCAGTTCTTC. Translating it yields CASSLGTSGRAGEQFF. The chain combines TRBV5-1 with TRBJ2-1; TRBD2 aligns across 15 bases. The CDR3 has 16 residues. V was clipped by 0 bases and J by 9 bases; unmatched bases: 4. Germline loops: CDR1 SGHRS, CDR2 YFSETQ.

The chain links TRBV6-4 to TRBJ2-7; D gene uncertain. Trimming removed 3 bases from V and 7 bases from J, with 16 bases in between. CDR3 length: 14 residues. Germline V lookup: CDR1 MRHNA, CDR2 SNTAGT. DNA for the CDR3: TGTGCCAGCAGTGAAGAGTGGGGTGGTGGGGAGCAGTACTTC. Its protein product is CASSEEWGGGEQYF.

The chain couples TRBV4-1 to TRBJ1-1; D is unresolved. Trimming left V 1 base short and J 1 base short, with 4 bases between. The CDR3 covers 13 residues. CDR1 and CDR2 from the germline V gene are MGHRA and YSYEKL. CDR3 nucleotides: TGCGCCAGCAGCCAAGTGGCGAACACTGAAGCTTTCTTT. It yields the protein CASSQVANTEAFF.

This clone was counted between two and nine times. DNA of the CDR3: TGTGCCAGCAGAAGACTAGCGGGAGTGGTAGATACGCAGTATTTT. Translated: CASRRLAGVVDTQYF. V and J are TRBV6-1 and TRBJ2-3; 12 nucleotides line up with TRBD2. Germline lookup yields CDR1 MNHNS and CDR2 SASEGT. The V gene end was trimmed by 6 bases and the J gene end by 5 bases; junction bases not matched to a gene: 6. There are 15 residues in the CDR3.

This sequence joins TRBV7-8 and TRBJ2-7; TRBD2 agrees at 8 bases. CDR1 and CDR2 from the germline V gene are SGHVS and FQNEAQ. Losses at the gene ends were 5 bases for V and 2 bases for J; bases not matched to a gene: 11. CDR3 size: 16 residues. The CDR3 sequence is CASSSSTSGSPYEQYF. CDR3 DNA sequence: TGTGCCAGCAGCAGCTCGACGAGCGGGAGCCCCTACGAGCAGTACTTC.

The rearrangement joins TRBV10-3 to TRBJ2-5, with 13 nucleotides matching TRBD2. V shed 6 bases, J shed 5 bases, and the junction held 18 bases outside the gene matches. The CDR3 is 19 residues long. Germline lookup yields CDR1 ENHRY and CDR2 SYGVKD. CDR3 residues: CAISEGLAGFSSPEETQYF. The CDR3 DNA sequence: TGTGCCATCAGCGAGGGACTAGCGGGATTTAGTAGCCCCGAGGAGACCCAGTACTTC.

V and J are TRBV6-5 and TRBJ2-1; TRBD1 matches 11 bases. This CDR3 has 15 amino acids. Germline V lookup: CDR1 MNHEY, CDR2 SVGAGI. The junction had 1 base not matched to a gene; V was cut back by 5 bases and J by 1 base. CDR3 sequence: CASSGTGGSYNEQFF. In nucleotides, the CDR3 is TGTGCCAGCAGTGGGACAGGGGGGTCCTACAATGAGCAGTTCTTC.

This sequence joins TRBV5-1 and TRBJ2-1; 7 positions agree with TRBD1. This CDR3 comprises 15 residues. CDR1 and CDR2 (germline): SGHRS, YFSETQ. J lost 9 bases, V lost 0 bases, and 9 bases had no gene match. CDR3 loop: CASSLDLVGGLEQFF. DNA of the CDR3: TGCGCCAGCAGCTTGGATCTGGTAGGGGGCCTTGAGCAGTTCTTC.

The rearrangement uses TRBV4-1 and TRBJ2-1, with a tentative D call TRBD2 (6 bases). Trimming pared 2 bases from V and 1 base from J, leaving 15 bases between. The length of the CDR3 is 17 residues. Germline CDR1 and CDR2: MGHRA and YSYEKL. The CDR3 loop reads CASSQPRLVRSYNEQFF. In DNA form, the CDR3 reads TGCGCCAGCAGCCAACCTAGACTAGTAAGGTCCTACAATGAGCAGTTCTTC.

This chain uses TRBV20-1 with TRBJ1-1; unclear D gene. Deletions cut 5 bases from V and 6 bases from J, with 10 bases between. The CDR3 is 11 amino acids. Per germline, CDR1 DFQATT and CDR2 SNEGSKA (reference sequence). CDR3 DNA: TGCAGTGCTTGGACTACCCCTGAAGCTTTCTTT. It specifies CSAWTTPEAFF.